This note documents a single TCR beta chain sequence. The source of the sample is a study of Ad26.COV2.S vaccination and SARS-CoV-2 variants. Germline assignment: CDR1 SGHAT and CDR2 FQNNGV. The V and J ends lost 0 bases and 6 bases, in that order; junction bases with no gene match: 9. There are 17 residues in the CDR3. Repertoires were generated with immunoSEQ multiplex PCR, while TCRdb's copy carries only in-frame clones and drops some. The sample consists of over 350,000 clones, 80% to 90% of them appearing once. Indicated treatment: roughly 20 received Ad26.COV2.S at low or high dose, single or two shots; about 5 received placebo; per-sample allocation not given. Samples were taken on day 63 after the first vaccine or placebo injection.

The rearrangement links TRBV11-2 to TRBJ2-2, with 8 positions matching TRBD2. The sample here was peripheral blood, taken in a trial of Ad26.COV2.S vaccine versus placebo. The TCR sequence derives from a person between 18 and 65 years old who received the Ad26.COV2.S COVID-19 vaccine or a placebo. In DNA, the CDR3 is TGTGCCAGCAGCTTAGAGGTGCCGGGGGGGCTCCCCGGGGAGCTGTTTTTT. Amino acids: CASSLEVPGGLPGELFF.